The clone carrying this TCR beta chain has a count of ten or more. Its matching antigen is unknown. This specimen comes from a study of T cell repertoires in cytomegalovirus infection. TCRdb used MiXCR to reprocess the reads, holding one entry per CDR3 protein. The data contain approximately 730,000 distinct CDR3 sequences, about 33% of them singletons. Sequencing was performed on cultured PBMCs, taken from culture after CMV antigen stimulation. The receptor comes from a human donor in good health (CMV status not recorded). Some clones in this sample may be carry-over from other donors' samples.

The CDR3 nucleotides are TGTGCCAGCAGCTTAGCGAGCATTCCCAGCTCCTACGAGCAGTACTTC. Translated, it gives CASSLASIPSSYEQYF. This chain connects TRBV7-6 to TRBJ2-7; D gene ambiguous. This CDR3 spans 16 amino acids. The V gene's germline CDR1 is SGHVS and CDR2 FNYEAQ. The V end was cut by 0 bases, the J end by 0 bases, with 12 bases between.